The rows below give T cell receptor beta chains drawn from one sample of a study of PD-1 blockade in classical Hodgkin lymphoma. TCRdb's copy holds only in-frame clones and misses some; the assay was immunoSEQ multiplex PCR. The profile covers 90,000 to 95,000 clones, with 89% appearing a single time and about 10% taken by the ten largest. This specimen consisted of peripheral blood mononuclear cells (PBMCs), obtained before the second cycle of nivolumab. These receptors were taken from a human donor with classical Hodgkin lymphoma. Each CDR3 is given with its conserved first and last residue. Fields, in order: CDR3 protein, D gene, J gene, V gene. The D gene is left open where the match is weak.

CASSQVPQETQYF	NA	TRBJ2-5	TRBV4-1
CASSVGGGTGELFF	NA	TRBJ2-2	TRBV2
CASSPGSAGARLAGGPTDTQYF	TRBD2	TRBJ2-3	TRBV4-2
CASSLRDEQFF	NA	TRBJ2-1	TRBV5-1
CAIKQGDQPQHF	NA	TRBJ1-5	TRBV10-3
CASSSAAGANVLTF	NA	TRBJ2-6	TRBV28
CAISPGTGLRYTF	TRBD1	TRBJ1-2	TRBV10-3
CASSGGTGSYEQYF	TRBD1	TRBJ2-7	TRBV6-1
CASRALSAYEQYF	NA	TRBJ2-7	TRBV27
CASSRISGTPTTNEKLFF	NA	TRBJ1-4	TRBV18
CASSIGQTLEAFF	NA	TRBJ1-1	TRBV19
CASSLSRRYEQYF	NA	TRBJ2-7	TRBV28
CSVVIGAYNEQFF	NA	TRBJ2-1	TRBV29-1
CASSLGAANYGYTF	NA	TRBJ1-2	TRBV28
CASAKGGTSTDTQYF	NA	TRBJ2-3	TRBV5-1
CSAIPGLAQYF	NA	TRBJ2-5	TRBV20-1
CASSRLTGTGELFF	NA	TRBJ2-2	TRBV7-9
CASIPDRGYNEQFF	TRBD1	TRBJ2-1	TRBV2
CASSFSYEQYF	NA	TRBJ2-7	TRBV5-6
CASSDMTGTGKIEQFF	NA	TRBJ2-1	TRBV6-1
CASRLGEGAGGYTF	TRBD1	TRBJ1-2	TRBV5-1
CASSLVDRGLDTQYF	TRBD1	TRBJ2-3	TRBV7-6
CASKVGLVHNEQFF	TRBD2	TRBJ2-1	TRBV6-8
CASSRGGYEQYF	NA	TRBJ2-7	TRBV7-9
CASSQFAQGYYGYTF	NA	TRBJ1-2	TRBV16
CASSSITGLAYEQYF	NA	TRBJ2-7	TRBV6-5
CASSPLLSPRPLFF	NA	TRBJ1-4	TRBV27
CASSYRTAPQHF	NA	TRBJ1-5	TRBV28
CASSPPIRGEQFF	NA	TRBJ2-1	TRBV6-5
CASSEGGAPSDGNTIYF	NA	TRBJ1-3	TRBV2
CASSPGDRGRETQYF	TRBD1	TRBJ2-5	TRBV28
CASSFQGRPDTQYF	NA	TRBJ2-3	TRBV27
CASSYSWGYNSPLHF	NA	TRBJ1-6	TRBV6-5
CASPPGSSGYTF	NA	TRBJ1-2	TRBV25-1
CASSPQTGGATEQYF	TRBD1	TRBJ2-7	TRBV11-2
CSANQETQYF	NA	TRBJ2-5	TRBV20-1
CASSLTAFNGYTF	NA	TRBJ1-2	TRBV5-6
CATSPGPGTEAFF	NA	TRBJ1-1	TRBV15
CASSLVWRGAGANVLTF	TRBD2	TRBJ2-6	TRBV11-2
CASSYSPDSTDTQYF	NA	TRBJ2-3	TRBV6-6
CASSLTTGDEQYF	TRBD1	TRBJ2-7	TRBV7-6
CASSQDPGTSNQPQHF	NA	TRBJ1-5	TRBV4-2